The 11 T cell receptor beta chains reported below all come from one sample, sequenced in a study of T cell repertoires in cytomegalovirus infection. Antigen specificity for these receptors is unknown. Via MiXCR, TCRdb re-called the reads, giving one row per CDR3 protein. This sample has approximately 990,000 distinct CDR3 sequences; 31% occur once, and the top ten carry over 12%. The sample consisted of cultured CD8+ T cells from PBMCs, taken from culture after CMV antigen stimulation. These receptors were collected from a human donor in good health (CMV status not recorded). Some clones in this sample may be carry-over from other donors' samples.

The chain combines TRBV12-3 or TRBV12-4 with TRBJ2-5; no reliable D call. Trimming left V 7 bases short and J 0 bases short, with 9 bases between. This CDR3 has 13 amino acids. For the CDR3, the DNA is TGTGCCAGCACCCTGACGGACCAAGAGACCCAGTACTTC. It codes for CASTLTDQETQYF.

A few counts support this clonotype. The DNA of the CDR3 is TGTGCCAGCAGCCGCCCCGGCGGGGTTGATGAGCAGTACTTC. Protein product: CASSRPGGVDEQYF. The chain recombines TRBV7-9 with TRBJ2-7, with TRBD2 as a possible D gene (6 bases). The germline V gene encodes CDR1 SEHNR and CDR2 FQNEAQ (reference sequence). Trimming removed 5 bases at V and 7 bases at J, with 18 bases between. The CDR3 length is 14 residues.

The chain joins TRBV20-1 to TRBJ2-3; TRBD2 matches 9 bases. Looked up from germline, CDR1 is DFQATT and CDR2 is SNEGSKA (reference sequence). With 6 bases clipped from V and 1 base from J, the junction kept 14 bases outside the gene matches. CDR3 length equals 17 residues. CDR3 loop: CSAPGGSGGVRTDTQYF. The CDR3 DNA follows: TGCAGTGCCCCAGGTGGTAGCGGGGGTGTTCGCACAGATACGCAGTATTTT.

The J gene is TRBJ2-1, the V gene TRBV10-3, with 7 bases matching TRBD2. In germline, CDR1 is ENHRY, CDR2 SYGVKD. The CDR3 loop spans 15 amino acids. V was pared by 6 bases and J by 2 bases, with 7 bases of the junction left unmatched. CDR3 loop: CAIRVAGDPYNEQFF. The CDR3 DNA sequence: TGTGCCATCAGGGTAGCGGGTGATCCCTACAATGAGCAGTTCTTC.

This clonotype was observed a few times. This chain joins TRBV6-6 and TRBJ2-1, with D possibly being TRBD1 or TRBD2 (6 bases each). CDR3 size: 15 residues. Trimming took 4 bases from V and 9 from J, leaving 19 bases between them. Germline-derived CDR1 and CDR2 are MNHNY and SVGAGI (reference sequence). Here the CDR3 reads CASSFTGTGQFEQFF. DNA for the CDR3: TGTGCCAGCAGTTTTACTGGGACTGGACAGTTTGAGCAGTTCTTC.

This clonotype came up many times. The chain joins TRBV7-2 to TRBJ2-1; possibly TRBD2 for D (6 bases). CDR1 is SGHTA, CDR2 FQGNSA, per germline. Trimming stripped 2 bases from V and 8 bases from J, with 19 bases between. The CDR3 runs 16 residues. CDR3 in amino acids: CASSLSGVSLRDEQFF. CDR3 coding DNA: TGTGCCAGCAGCTTATCGGGGGTCAGTTTACGGGATGAGCAGTTCTTC.

V gene TRBV6-2 or TRBV6-3 combines with J gene TRBJ2-2; unclear D gene. V lost 7 bases and J lost 8, with 26 bases in between. CDR1 and CDR2 (germline): MNHEY, SVGEGT. This CDR3 has 17 residues. In DNA, the CDR3 is TGTGCCAGCATCAAGGACGAGATTCTCGAGCCGAGTGGGGAGCTGTTTTTT. Protein sequence: CASIKDEILEPSGELFF.

The table lists this clonotype with a few counts. The chain uses TRBV5-5 and TRBJ2-1; no clear D. CDR3 length: 17 residues. Per the germline V gene, CDR1 is SGHKS and CDR2 is YYEKEE (reference sequence). V gave up 0 bases and J gave up 0 bases, with 13 bases separating them. CDR3 nucleotides: TGTGCCAGCAGCTTGGGTGCCCGCGCGAGCTCCTACAATGAGCAGTTCTTC. As protein: CASSLGARASSYNEQFF.

With respect to this clonotype: A read error may be the cause here, since a much bigger clone is one base away. The CDR3 end shows no conserved phenylalanine or tryptophan, and so a read error is likely. This chain joins TRBV7-2 and TRBJ2-5; D may correspond to TRBD1 or TRBD2 (7 bases each). V was trimmed by 6 bases and J by 5 bases, leaving 19 bases between them. Germline CDR1 is SGHTA and CDR2 is FQGNSA. This CDR3 has 15 amino acids. As DNA, the CDR3 is TGTGCCAGCAGGAGCGGGGACCCCAGGGGGGAGACCCAGTACTCC. Residues: CASRSGDPRGETQYS.

The chain combines TRBV12-3 or TRBV12-4 with TRBJ1-2; possible D gene TRBD1, 5 bases. The V and J ends lost 8 bases and 8 bases respectively, with 15 bases between them. The CDR3 consists of 12 residues. For the CDR3, the DNA is TGTGCCAGCTCCTCCGCAGGGAACGGCTACACCTTC. As protein: CASSSAGNGYTF.

The chain employs TRBV7-9 and TRBJ2-5; D remains unclear. This CDR3 is built from 12 residues. The germline V gene has CDR1 SEHNR and CDR2 FQNEAQ (reference sequence). The germline V and J ends were trimmed by 6 bases and 6 bases, with 11 bases remaining between them. DNA of the CDR3: TGTGCCAGCAGGGACGGGCGGCAGACCCAGTACTTC. Protein: CASRDGRQTQYF.